This T cell receptor (beta chain) was recorded in a study of T cells in Graves' hyperthyroidism and ophthalmopathy. CDR1 LNHDA and CDR2 SQIVND come from the germline V gene (reference sequence). This CDR3 has 13 residues. Trimming removed 4 bases from V and 11 bases from J, with 15 bases in between. Of note for this clonotype: Its antigen remains unidentified.

RNA transcripts yielded amplified TCR beta CDR3 regions. Using the HTBI primer set, a first-round RT-PCR was run on the TCR CDR3. TCRdb itself ran the multiplex PCR reads through MiXCR, one entry per CDR3 protein. Among roughly 500,000 distinct CDR3 sequences, under 60% were seen once, and the ten largest hold roughly 19%. Study-wide results and caveats: Most thyroid clonotypes expanded above 0.001 were also detected in blood.

This chain connects TRBV19 to TRBJ1-5; D gene uncertain. Source material: peripheral blood or thyroid tissue (not recorded which). This TCR was recovered from an adult woman with Graves' disease, either hyperthyroidism or ophthalmopathy (not recorded which). CDR3 amino acids: CASSRIGQSAQHF. CDR3 DNA sequence: TGTGCCAGTAGTAGGATAGGGCAATCAGCCCAGCATTTT.